Following are 27 T cell receptor beta chains from one sample sequenced in a study of shared clonotypes between healthy human individuals. The assay was immunoSEQ multiplex PCR, and TCRdb's table has in-frame clones only and misses some. Among under 2,500,000 clones listed, nearly 97% were seen once. The sequenced sample was naive CD4+ T cells sorted from blood. The subset here: CD45RA+ positively selected. The source is a man between 18 and 35 years old in good health.

V usage is TRBV5-6 and J usage is TRBJ2-3; the D gene is possibly TRBD1 (9 bases). V was trimmed by 2 bases and J by 4 bases, leaving 23 bases between them. CDR3 length equals 18 residues. Germline V gene data show CDR1 as SGHDT and CDR2 as YYEEEE. For the CDR3, the DNA is TGTGCCAGCAGCTTCCGGGACAGGGCAGCGGGAGTCTCAGATACGCAGTATTTT. Protein sequence: CASSFRDRAAGVSDTQYF.

The CDR3 is CASSQGGQGNYEQYF. In DNA, the CDR3 is TGTGCCAGCAGCCAAGGGGGACAGGGAAACTACGAGCAGTACTTC. The chain is built from TRBV4-2 and TRBJ2-7, with 9 bases lining up with TRBD1. This CDR3 region has 15 residues. Germline CDR1 reads LGHNA; CDR2 reads YNFKEQ. With V trimmed by 1 base and J by 3 bases, 4 bases remained unmatched.

A single count supports this clone. The chain is built from TRBV11-2 and TRBJ2-2; D possibly corresponds to TRBD2 (6 bases). Per the germline V gene, CDR1 is SGHAT and CDR2 is FQNNGV. The CDR3 covers 15 residues. Trimming removed 2 bases at V and 3 bases at J, with 10 bases between. DNA of the CDR3: TGTGCCAGCAGCTTATGGCGGGACTACACCGGGGAGCTGTTTTTT. The encoded protein is CASSLWRDYTGELFF.

The rearrangement links TRBV6-5 to TRBJ1-5; no firm D call. Between the trimmed V and J ends, which lost 4 bases and 0 bases, there was a span of 7 bases. This CDR3 is 14 amino acids long. Germline values: CDR1 MNHEY, CDR2 SVGAGI. CDR3 DNA sequence: TGTGCCAGCAGTTCAGGTCATAGCAATCAGCCCCAGCATTTT. Its translation: CASSSGHSNQPQHF.

The chain carries TRBV4-1 and TRBJ1-5; the D gene is possibly TRBD1 (6 bases). The germline CDR1 and CDR2 sequences are MGHRA and YSYEKL. The CDR3 runs 16 residues. V was trimmed by 0 bases and J by 6 bases, leaving 15 bases between them. The DNA for the CDR3 is TGCGCCAGCAGCCAAGATTCCCAGGGGAGTTTTCAGCCCCAGCATTTT. Amino acids: CASSQDSQGSFQPQHF.

For this clone: The sample carries other DNA sequences with the same CDR3. V and J are TRBV5-1 and TRBJ2-2; D is uncertain. Germline V lookup: CDR1 SGHRS, CDR2 YFSETQ. The V gene lost 4 bases and the J gene lost 5 bases, with 9 bases spanning the gap. The CDR3 has 13 residues. DNA of the CDR3: TGCGCCAGCAGCCCGGGTGGGACCGGGGAGCTGTTTTTT. This codes for CASSPGGTGELFF.

This clone has a single count. This chain joins TRBV18 and TRBJ2-3, with 14 bases that match TRBD2. The CDR3 is 17 residues long. Germline V CDR1 and CDR2: KGHSH, LQKENI. V lost 3 bases to trimming and J lost 14 bases; unmatched junction nucleotides: 16. In DNA, the CDR3 is TGTGCCAGCTCACCTCCCTCCGGGACTAGCGGGAGTCAAGTCTCGTATTTT. This encodes CASSPPSGTSGSQVSYF.

There are a few counts of this clone. V gene TRBV18 combines with J gene TRBJ1-3, with a weak D call TRBD1 (6 bases). The CDR3 contains 15 residues. V was clipped by 4 bases and J by 0 bases, with 10 bases between them. CDR1 is KGHSH and CDR2 is LQKENI in the germline V gene. CDR3 in DNA: TGTGCCAGCTCACTGGGACAAGACTCTGGAAACACCATATATTTT. Translating it yields CASSLGQDSGNTIYF.

In regard to this clone: Other DNA sequences of this sample code for an identical CDR3. The J gene is TRBJ2-7, the V gene TRBV5-1; TRBD2 matches 7 bases. V was pared by 3 bases and J by 4 bases, with 7 bases of the junction left unmatched. Germline CDR1 and CDR2: SGHRS and YFSETQ. CDR3 length equals 14 residues. The CDR3 sequence: CASSSGLAVYEQYF. As DNA, the CDR3 is TGCGCCAGCAGCTCCGGTCTAGCGGTTTACGAGCAGTACTTC.

The gene calls are TRBV11-2 and TRBJ1-5; 7 nucleotides agree with TRBD1. The CDR3 is made up of 17 amino acids. The germline V gene has CDR1 SGHAT and CDR2 FQNNGV. The junction had 10 bases not matched to a gene; V was cut back by 5 bases and J by 0 bases. CDR3 bases: TGTGCCAGCAGCCCTGGAAGGGACAGCTATAGCAATCAGCCCCAGCATTTT. Its protein product is CASSPGRDSYSNQPQHF.

This chain joins TRBV5-1 and TRBJ2-7, with TRBD2 identical over 9 bases. The CDR3 length is 14 residues. Germline V gene sequence: CDR1 SGHRS, CDR2 YFSETQ. V lost 5 bases to trimming and J lost 2 bases; unmatched junction nucleotides: 5. Here the CDR3 DNA reads TGCGCCAGCAGAGGAGGCGGGGGGGCCTACGAGCAGTACTTC. It yields the protein CASRGGGGAYEQYF. The full variable domain, with the rest looked up from reference TRBV5-1 and TRBJ2-7, is KAGVTQTPRYLIKTRGQQVTLSCSPISGHRSVSWYQQTPGQGLQFLFEYFSETQRNKGNFPGRFSGRQFSNSRSEMNVSTLELGDSALYLCASRGGGGAYEQYFGPGTRLTVT.

This clone was observed once. V and J are TRBV28 and TRBJ2-6, with D uncertain. CDR3 size: 17 residues. Per the germline V gene, CDR1 is MDHEN and CDR2 is SYDVKM. V was shortened by 1 base and J by 1 base, with 11 bases between the two germline ends. CDR3 bases: TGTGCCAGCAGTTTATACATTGAGGATTCTGGGGCCAACGTCCTGACTTTC. Its translation: CASSLYIEDSGANVLTF.

This clone has a single count. The chain is built from TRBV5-4 and TRBJ1-4; no reliable D call. This CDR3 is 16 amino acids long. Germline V gives CDR1 SGHNT, CDR2 YYREEE (reference sequence). V was pared by 3 bases and J by 3 bases, with 15 bases between. CDR3 sequence: CASSWGGPAANEKLFF. The CDR3 nucleotides are TGTGCCAGCAGCTGGGGAGGGCCGGCAGCTAATGAAAAACTGTTTTTT.

The chain has TRBV28 and TRBJ2-3, with TRBD2 as a possible D gene (7 bases). The CDR3 extends over 14 amino acids. V lost 4 bases and J 5 bases, leaving 13 bases between the germline ends. Germline CDR1 MDHEN, CDR2 SYDVKM. The CDR3 coding sequence is TGTGCCAGCAGTTCAGGGGACTACCGAGATACGCAGTATTTT. Translating it yields CASSSGDYRDTQYF.

V and J are TRBV4-1 and TRBJ1-4, with D unresolved. The CDR3 has 17 amino acids. Between the trimmed V and J ends, which lost 1 base and 0 bases, there was a span of 12 bases. Looked up from germline, CDR1 is MGHRA and CDR2 is YSYEKL. CDR3 residues: CASSQGFGPPTNEKLFF. The CDR3 DNA reads TGCGCCAGCAGCCAAGGGTTTGGGCCTCCAACTAATGAAAAACTGTTTTTT.

The rearrangement links TRBV5-4 to TRBJ2-7; the D is unclear. From germline, CDR1 is SGHNT and CDR2 YYREEE (reference sequence). This CDR3 region has 12 residues. V was clipped by 4 bases and J by 7 bases, with 12 bases between them. The CDR3: CASSQPIGEQYF. The CDR3 DNA follows: TGTGCCAGCAGCCAACCGATAGGGGAGCAGTACTTC.

The J gene is TRBJ2-7, the V gene TRBV5-1; D gene unclear. The CDR3 covers 12 residues. V lost 0 bases and J lost 6, with 7 bases in between. Germline V gene sequence: CDR1 SGHRS, CDR2 YFSETQ. CDR3 nucleotides: TGCGCCAGCAGCTTGGTGGTGAGCGAGCAGTACTTC. This codes for CASSLVVSEQYF.

This chain joins TRBV5-4 and TRBJ2-3; maybe TRBD1 (5 bases). Germline CDR1 reads SGHNT; CDR2 reads YYREEE (reference sequence). Between the trimmed V and J ends, which lost 10 bases and 4 bases, there was a span of 16 bases. The CDR3 is made up of 13 amino acids. The CDR3 region is CAGGRASSDTQYF. The CDR3 DNA reads as TGTGCCGGTGGCAGGGCGAGTTCAGATACGCAGTATTTT.

V gene TRBV7-2 combines with J gene TRBJ2-5; TRBD2 matches 9 bases. The CDR3 is made up of 17 amino acids. V shed 3 bases, J shed 7 bases, and the junction held 15 bases outside the gene matches. Germline V gene sequence: CDR1 SGHTA, CDR2 FQGNSA. CDR3 sequence: CASSLNSGGSGGRTQYF. CDR3 in DNA: TGTGCCAGCAGCTTGAATTCCGGCGGGAGCGGGGGGAGGACCCAGTACTTC.

The chain links TRBV28 to TRBJ2-7; 9 bases map to TRBD2. The CDR3 consists of 15 residues. The V segment lost 3 bases and the J segment 2 bases; nucleotides outside the gene matches: 5. The germline V gene has CDR1 MDHEN and CDR2 SYDVKM. The CDR3 region has the DNA TGTGCCAGCAGTTTCCCGACTAGCGGAGCCTACGAGCAGTACTTC. Protein sequence: CASSFPTSGAYEQYF.

The chain combines TRBV20-1 with TRBJ2-7, with D possibly being TRBD2 (5 bases). The germline V gene has CDR1 DFQATT and CDR2 SNEGSKA (reference sequence). The length of the CDR3 is 11 residues. V dropped 4 bases and J dropped 5 bases, with 9 bases sitting between them. This CDR3 is CSATGRDEQYF. The CDR3 DNA reads as TGCAGTGCTACCGGGCGGGACGAGCAGTACTTC.

V is TRBV5-1 and J is TRBJ2-3; tentatively, D is TRBD2 (5 bases). V lost 0 bases to trimming and J lost 2 bases, with 10 bases between them. The length of the CDR3 is 15 residues. CDR1 is SGHRS and CDR2 is YFSETQ in the germline V gene. The CDR3 DNA follows: TGCGCCAGCAGCTTGGAGCGGCCGGACACAGATACGCAGTATTTT. It translates to CASSLERPDTDTQYF.

The chain recombines TRBV29-1 with TRBJ2-1; D call uncertain. V dropped 0 bases and J dropped 9 bases, with 9 bases sitting between them. Germline V CDR1 and CDR2: SQVTM, ANQGSEA. CDR3 length: 12 residues. This CDR3 is CSVEDQTREQFF. The CDR3 nucleotides read TGCAGCGTTGAAGATCAGACTCGTGAGCAGTTCTTC.

The CDR3 is CASHRDPGAGYTF. The DNA for the CDR3 is TGTGCCAGCCACCGGGACCCGGGAGCAGGCTACACCTTC. V and J are TRBV5-4 and TRBJ1-2; a weak D match, TRBD1 (5 bases). Trimming cost V 7 bases and J 8 bases, with 18 bases left between them. The CDR3 is 13 amino acids. Germline CDR1 reads SGHNT; CDR2 reads YYREEE (reference sequence).

The V gene is TRBV5-1, the J gene TRBJ1-2, with TRBD1 matching over 9 bases. Germline CDR1 and CDR2: SGHRS and YFSETQ. V shed 0 bases and J 2 bases; nucleotides not matched to a gene: 8. CDR3 length: 17 amino acids. CDR3: CASSLGGTGSKNYGYTF. As DNA, the CDR3 is TGCGCCAGCAGCTTGGGTGGGACAGGGAGTAAAAACTATGGCTACACCTTC.

The chain recombines TRBV18 with TRBJ2-3; no definite D call. V gave up 1 base and J gave up 2 bases, with 10 bases separating them. The CDR3 runs to 15 residues. Germline V gene data show CDR1 as KGHSH and CDR2 as LQKENI. The chain's CDR3 is CASSPQRVLTDTQYF. CDR3 nucleotide sequence: TGTGCCAGCTCACCACAGCGCGTTCTCACAGATACGCAGTATTTT.

The genes are TRBV19 and TRBJ2-7, with D maybe TRBD1 (5 bases). Germline-derived CDR1 and CDR2 are LNHDA and SQIVND (reference sequence). CDR3 length equals 15 residues. The V gene lost 1 base and the J gene lost 2 bases, with 12 bases spanning the gap. The CDR3 sequence is CASSIVAGPTYEQYF. The CDR3 DNA reads TGTGCCAGTAGTATAGTGGCAGGGCCCACCTACGAGCAGTACTTC.